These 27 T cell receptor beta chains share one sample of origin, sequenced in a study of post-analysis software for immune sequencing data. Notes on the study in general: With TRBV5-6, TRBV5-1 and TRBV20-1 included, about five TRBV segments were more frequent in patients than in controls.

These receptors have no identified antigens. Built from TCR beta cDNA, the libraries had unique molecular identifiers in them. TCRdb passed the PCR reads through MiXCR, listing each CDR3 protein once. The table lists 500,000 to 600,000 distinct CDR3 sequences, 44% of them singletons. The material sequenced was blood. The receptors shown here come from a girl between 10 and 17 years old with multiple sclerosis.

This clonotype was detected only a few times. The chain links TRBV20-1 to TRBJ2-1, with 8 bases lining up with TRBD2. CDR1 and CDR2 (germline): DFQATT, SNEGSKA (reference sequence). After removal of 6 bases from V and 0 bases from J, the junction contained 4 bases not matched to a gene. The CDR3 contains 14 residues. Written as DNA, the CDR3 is TGCAGTGCACCCGGGACTAGCTCCTACAATGAGCAGTTCTTC. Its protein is CSAPGTSSYNEQFF.

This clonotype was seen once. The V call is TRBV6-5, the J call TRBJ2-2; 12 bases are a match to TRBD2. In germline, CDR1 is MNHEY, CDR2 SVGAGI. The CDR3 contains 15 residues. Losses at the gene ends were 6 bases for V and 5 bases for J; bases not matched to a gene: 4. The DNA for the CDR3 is TGTGCCAGCAGAGCCGGGACTAGCGGGACCGGGGAGCTGTTTTTT. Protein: CASRAGTSGTGELFF.

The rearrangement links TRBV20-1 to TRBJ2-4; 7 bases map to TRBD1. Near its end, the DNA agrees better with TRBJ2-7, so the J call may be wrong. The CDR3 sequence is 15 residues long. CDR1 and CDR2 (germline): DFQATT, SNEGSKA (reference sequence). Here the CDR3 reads CSANQGQGVRYEQYF. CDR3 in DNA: TGCAGTGCTAATCAGGGGCAGGGGGTCAGGTACGAGCAGTACTTC.

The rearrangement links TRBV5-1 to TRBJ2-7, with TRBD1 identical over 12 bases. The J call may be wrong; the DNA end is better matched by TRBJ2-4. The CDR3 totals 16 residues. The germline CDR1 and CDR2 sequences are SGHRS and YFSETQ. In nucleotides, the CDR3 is TGCGCCAGCAGCGCCACGGCTGGGACAGGGGGCAACATTCAGTACTTC. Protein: CASSATAGTGGNIQYF.

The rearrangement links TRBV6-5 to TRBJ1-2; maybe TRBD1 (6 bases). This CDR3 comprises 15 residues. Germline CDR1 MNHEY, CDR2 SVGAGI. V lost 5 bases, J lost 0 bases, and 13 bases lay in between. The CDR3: CASSKPGHPNYGYTF. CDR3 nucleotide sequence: TGTGCCAGCAGTAAACCGGGACATCCTAACTATGGCTACACCTTC.

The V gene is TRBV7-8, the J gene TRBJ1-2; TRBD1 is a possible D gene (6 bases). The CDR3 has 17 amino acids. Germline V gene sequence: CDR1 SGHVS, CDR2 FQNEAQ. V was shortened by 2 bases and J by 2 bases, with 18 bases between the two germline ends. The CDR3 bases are TGTGCCAGCAGCTTACTCGACAGGAGCTGGATGAACTATGGCTACACCTTC. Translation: CASSLLDRSWMNYGYTF.

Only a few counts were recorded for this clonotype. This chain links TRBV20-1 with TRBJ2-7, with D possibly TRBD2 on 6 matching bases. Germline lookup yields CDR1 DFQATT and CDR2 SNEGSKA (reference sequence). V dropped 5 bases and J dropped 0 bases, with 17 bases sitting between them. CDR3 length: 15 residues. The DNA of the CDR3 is TGCAGTGCTGGTTCCTATAGCGGAAGCTCCTACGAGCAGTACTTC. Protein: CSAGSYSGSSYEQYF.

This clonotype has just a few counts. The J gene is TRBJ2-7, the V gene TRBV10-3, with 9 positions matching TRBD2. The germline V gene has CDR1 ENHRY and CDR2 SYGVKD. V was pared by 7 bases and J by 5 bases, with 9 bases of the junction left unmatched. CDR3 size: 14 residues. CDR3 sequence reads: CAIKAGGRDHEQYF. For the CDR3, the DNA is TGTGCCATCAAAGCGGGAGGCCGGGACCACGAGCAGTACTTC.

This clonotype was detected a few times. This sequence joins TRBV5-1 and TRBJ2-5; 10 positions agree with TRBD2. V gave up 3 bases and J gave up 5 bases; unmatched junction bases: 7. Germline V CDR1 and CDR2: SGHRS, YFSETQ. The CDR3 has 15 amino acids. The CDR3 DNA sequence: TGCGCCAGCAGCTCTCTAGCGGGAGCGCTGGAGACCCAGTACTTC. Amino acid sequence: CASSSLAGALETQYF.

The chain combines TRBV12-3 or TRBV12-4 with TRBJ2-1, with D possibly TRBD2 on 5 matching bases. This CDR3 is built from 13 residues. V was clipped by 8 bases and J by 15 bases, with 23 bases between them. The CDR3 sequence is CASRDESGTLGFF. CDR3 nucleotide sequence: TGTGCCAGCCGCGACGAGAGCGGTACCTTGGGGTTCTTC.

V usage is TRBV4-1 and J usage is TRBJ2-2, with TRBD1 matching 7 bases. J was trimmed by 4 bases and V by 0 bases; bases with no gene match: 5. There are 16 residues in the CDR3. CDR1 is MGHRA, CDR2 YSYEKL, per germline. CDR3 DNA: TGCGCCAGCAGCCAAGAGAGGGGGCTCGGCACCGGGGAGCTGTTTTTT. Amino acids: CASSQERGLGTGELFF.

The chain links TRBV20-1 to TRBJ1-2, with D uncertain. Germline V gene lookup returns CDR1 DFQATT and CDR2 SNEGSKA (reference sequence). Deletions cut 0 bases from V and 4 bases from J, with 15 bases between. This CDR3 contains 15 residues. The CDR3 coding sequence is TGCAGTGCTAGAGATCTTGGCAGAGCAGCCTATGGCTACACCTTC. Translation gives CSARDLGRAAYGYTF.

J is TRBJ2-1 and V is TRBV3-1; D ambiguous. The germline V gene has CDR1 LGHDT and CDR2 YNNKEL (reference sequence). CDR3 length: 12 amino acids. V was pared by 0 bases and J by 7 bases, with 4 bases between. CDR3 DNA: TGTGCCAGCAGCCAAGACGCAAATGAGCAGTTCTTC. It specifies CASSQDANEQFF.

The CDR3 nucleotides read TGTGCCACCTCGACTAGCGGCCAAGAGACCCAGTACTTC. This gives the protein CATSTSGQETQYF. The chain links TRBV7-9 to TRBJ2-7; 9 bases align to TRBD2. The J call may be mistaken, given a closer DNA end match to TRBJ2-5. The CDR3 extends over 13 amino acids. Germline V gene data show CDR1 as SEHNR and CDR2 as FQNEAQ (reference sequence).

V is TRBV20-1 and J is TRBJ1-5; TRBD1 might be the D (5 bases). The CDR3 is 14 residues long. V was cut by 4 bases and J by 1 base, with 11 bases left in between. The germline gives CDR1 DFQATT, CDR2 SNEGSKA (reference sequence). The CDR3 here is CSATRGASNQPQHF. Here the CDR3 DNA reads TGCAGTGCTACCCGCGGGGCGAGCAATCAGCCCCAGCATTTT.

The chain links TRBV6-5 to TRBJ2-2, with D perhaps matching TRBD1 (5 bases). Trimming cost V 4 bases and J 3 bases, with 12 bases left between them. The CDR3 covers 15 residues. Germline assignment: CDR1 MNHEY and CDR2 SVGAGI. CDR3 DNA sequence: TGTGCCAGCAGTTTAAGGGGTCTGTACACCGGGGAGCTGTTTTTT. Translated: CASSLRGLYTGELFF.

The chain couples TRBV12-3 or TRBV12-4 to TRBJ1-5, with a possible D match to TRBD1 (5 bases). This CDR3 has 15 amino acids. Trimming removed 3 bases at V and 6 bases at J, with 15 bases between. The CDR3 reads CASSLRGQGGQPQHF. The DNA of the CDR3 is TGTGCCAGCAGTTTGAGGGGCCAGGGCGGTCAGCCCCAGCATTTT.

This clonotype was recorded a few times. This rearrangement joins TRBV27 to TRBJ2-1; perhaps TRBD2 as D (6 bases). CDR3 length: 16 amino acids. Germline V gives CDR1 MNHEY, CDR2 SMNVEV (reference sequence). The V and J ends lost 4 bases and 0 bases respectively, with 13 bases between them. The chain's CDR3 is CASSYSGTSSYNEQFF. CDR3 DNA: TGTGCCAGCAGTTACTCCGGGACTTCCTCCTACAATGAGCAGTTCTTC.

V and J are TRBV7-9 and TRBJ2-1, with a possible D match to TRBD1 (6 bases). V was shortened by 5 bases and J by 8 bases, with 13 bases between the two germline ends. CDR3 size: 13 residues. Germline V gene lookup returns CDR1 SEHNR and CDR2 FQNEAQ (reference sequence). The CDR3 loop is CASSSTGLDEQFF. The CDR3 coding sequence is TGTGCCAGCAGCAGTACAGGGTTGGATGAGCAGTTCTTC.

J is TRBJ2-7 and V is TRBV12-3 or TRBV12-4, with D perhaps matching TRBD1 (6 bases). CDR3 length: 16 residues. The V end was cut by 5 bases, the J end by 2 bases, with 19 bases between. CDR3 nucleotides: TGTGCCAGCAGTCCTGGGGGCGGGTGGGGCACCTACGAGCAGTACTTC. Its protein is CASSPGGGWGTYEQYF.

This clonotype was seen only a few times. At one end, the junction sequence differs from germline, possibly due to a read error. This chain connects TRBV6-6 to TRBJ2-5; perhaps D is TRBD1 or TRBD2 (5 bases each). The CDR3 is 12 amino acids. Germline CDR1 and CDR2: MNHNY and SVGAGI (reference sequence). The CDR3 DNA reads TGTGCTAGCAGTTACGCGAGGGGTGAGCAGTACTTC. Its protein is CASSYARGEQYF.

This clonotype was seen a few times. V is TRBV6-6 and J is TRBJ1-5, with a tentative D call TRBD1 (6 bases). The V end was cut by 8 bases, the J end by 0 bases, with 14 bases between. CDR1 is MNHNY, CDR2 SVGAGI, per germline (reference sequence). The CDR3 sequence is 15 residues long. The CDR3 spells CASQGTFNSNQPQHF. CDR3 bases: TGTGCCAGCCAAGGGACATTTAATAGCAATCAGCCCCAGCATTTT.

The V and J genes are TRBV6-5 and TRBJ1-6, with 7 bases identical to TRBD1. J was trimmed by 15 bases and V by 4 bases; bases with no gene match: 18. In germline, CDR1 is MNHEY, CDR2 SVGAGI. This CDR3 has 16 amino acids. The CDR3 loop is CASSFGYRGELTVLHF. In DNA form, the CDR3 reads TGTGCCAGCAGTTTTGGATACAGGGGCGAGCTGACTGTCCTCCACTTT.

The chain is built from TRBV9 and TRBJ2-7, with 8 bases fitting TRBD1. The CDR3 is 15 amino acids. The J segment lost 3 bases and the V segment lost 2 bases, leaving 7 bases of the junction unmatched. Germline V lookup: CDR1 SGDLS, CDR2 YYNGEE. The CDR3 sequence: CASSVGTGVLYEQYF. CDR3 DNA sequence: TGTGCCAGCAGCGTGGGGACAGGAGTTCTCTACGAGCAGTACTTC. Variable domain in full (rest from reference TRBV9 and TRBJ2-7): DSGVTQTPKHLITATGQRVTLRCSPRSGDLSVYWYQQSLDQGLQFLIQYYNGEERAKGNILERFSAQQFPDLHSELNLSSLELGDSALYFCASSVGTGVLYEQYFGPGTRLTVT.

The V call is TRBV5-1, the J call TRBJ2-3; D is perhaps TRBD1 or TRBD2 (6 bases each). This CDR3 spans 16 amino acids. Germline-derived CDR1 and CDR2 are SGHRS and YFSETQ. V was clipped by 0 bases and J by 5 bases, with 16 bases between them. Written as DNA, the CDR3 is TGCGCCAGCAGCTTGGAGCACGGGGGCAAGGGAGATACGCAGTATTTT. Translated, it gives CASSLEHGGKGDTQYF.

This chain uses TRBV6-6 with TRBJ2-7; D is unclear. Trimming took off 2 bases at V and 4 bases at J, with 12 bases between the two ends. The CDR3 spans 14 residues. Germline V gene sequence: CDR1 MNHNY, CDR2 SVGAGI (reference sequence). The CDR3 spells CASSYPELGYEQYF. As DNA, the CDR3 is TGTGCCAGCAGTTACCCTGAGTTGGGGTACGAGCAGTACTTC.

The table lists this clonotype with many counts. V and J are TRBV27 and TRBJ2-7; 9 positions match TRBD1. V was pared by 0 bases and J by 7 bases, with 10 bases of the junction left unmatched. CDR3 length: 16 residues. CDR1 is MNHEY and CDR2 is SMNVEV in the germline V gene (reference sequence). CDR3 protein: CASSLSPGTGLLEQYF. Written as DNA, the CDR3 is TGTGCCAGCAGTTTATCGCCCGGGACAGGGCTGTTAGAGCAGTACTTC.